This TCR beta chain is drawn from a study of blood T cell repertoires in COVID-19. Study background: Whether acute or convalescent, the COVID-19 samples came from the United States, Italy and Spain. T cells, B-cell-depleted T cells, or PBMCs supplied cDNA or gDNA.

TCRdb's table, derived via immunoSEQ multiplex PCR, lists solely in-frame clones and lacks some. Among 400,000 to 500,000 clones listed, about nine tenths were seen once. Sequenced sample: peripheral blood. This TCR was sampled from a woman aged 25 to 39 with active or convalescent COVID-19.

CDR3 amino acids: CASSVGALGLHSNQPQHF. The DNA for the CDR3 is TGTGCCAGCAGTGTAGGGGCCCTAGGTTTGCATAGCAATCAGCCCCAGCATTTT. The V call is TRBV6-1, the J call TRBJ1-5; D perhaps matches TRBD1 (5 bases). The CDR3 totals 18 residues. Trimming left V 4 bases short and J 0 bases short, with 19 bases between. Germline loops: CDR1 MNHNS, CDR2 SASEGT.